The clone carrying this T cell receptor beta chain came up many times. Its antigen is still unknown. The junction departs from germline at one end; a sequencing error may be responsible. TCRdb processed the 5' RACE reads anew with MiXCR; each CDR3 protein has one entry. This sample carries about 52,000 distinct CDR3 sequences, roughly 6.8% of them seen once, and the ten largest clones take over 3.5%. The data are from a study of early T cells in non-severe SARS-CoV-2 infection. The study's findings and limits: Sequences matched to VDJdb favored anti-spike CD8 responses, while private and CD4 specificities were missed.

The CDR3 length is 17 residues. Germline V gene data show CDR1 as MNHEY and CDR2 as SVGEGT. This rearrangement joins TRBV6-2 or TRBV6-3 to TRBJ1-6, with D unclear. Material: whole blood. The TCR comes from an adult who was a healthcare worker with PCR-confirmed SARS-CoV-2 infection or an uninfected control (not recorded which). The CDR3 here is CASSYSRPSSYNSPLHF. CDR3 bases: TGTGCCAGCAGTTACTCGAGACCGAGCTCCTATAATTCACCCCTCCATTTT.